The 2 T cell receptor beta chains in this list originate from one sample, sequenced in a study of T cells in Graves' hyperthyroidism and ophthalmopathy. It was RNA transcripts that yielded the amplified TCR beta CDR3 regions. An initial round of RT-PCR targeting the TCR CDR3 relied on the HTBI primer set. One entry per CDR3 protein results from TCRdb running MiXCR on the multiplex PCR reads. The sample has 700,000 or so distinct CDR3 sequences, roughly 17% seen once. The sequenced sample was blood. The receptors shown here come from a man aged 18-30 years with Graves' hyperthyroidism.

The count of this clonotype is one. This chain connects TRBV20-1 to TRBJ1-5; D is possibly TRBD1 (5 bases). Germline loops: CDR1 DFQATT, CDR2 SNEGSKA (reference sequence). V was pared by 0 bases and J by 1 base, with 13 bases between. The CDR3 length is 16 residues. The CDR3 nucleotides are TGCAGTGCTAGAGATCCGGCAGGGCGAAGCAATCAGCCCCAGCATTTT. Residues: CSARDPAGRSNQPQHF.

This clonotype was detected a few times. The chain joins TRBV9 to TRBJ2-3; D is uncertain. V shed 0 bases and J shed 5 bases, with 4 bases lying between them. Germline V gene data show CDR1 as SGDLS and CDR2 as YYNGEE. CDR3 length equals 12 residues. This CDR3 is CASSVDGDTQYF. The CDR3 DNA sequence: TGTGCCAGCAGCGTAGATGGAGATACGCAGTATTTT.